The 12 T cell receptor beta chains below come from one sample, sequenced in a study of CD8 T cells in Susac syndrome. Random hexamers were used to reverse transcribe 0.5 to 1 ug of RNA. TCRdb reprocessed the immunoSEQ multiplex PCR reads with MiXCR, giving one entry per CDR3 protein. The table lists some 200,000 distinct CDR3 sequences, approximately 95% of them singletons, with 0.09% to 0.1% in the top ten. The sample taken for sequencing was CD4+ T cells from PBMCs. Every receptor here comes from a human donor with Susac syndrome.

The chain is built from TRBV6-1 and TRBJ1-1, with TRBD1 matching over 9 bases. The CDR3 has 14 amino acids. CDR1 and CDR2 (germline): MNHNS, SASEGT. J lost 5 bases, V lost 10 bases, and 11 bases had no gene match. This chain's CDR3 is CATQAGTGKTEAFF. CDR3 sequence (DNA): TGTGCCACCCAGGCCGGGACAGGGAAGACTGAAGCTTTCTTT.

The chain carries TRBV30 and TRBJ1-2; D ambiguous. This CDR3 contains 12 residues. CDR1 GTSNPN and CDR2 SVGIG come from the germline V gene (reference sequence). V gave up 3 bases and J gave up 7 bases, with 12 bases separating them. CDR3 sequence reads: CAWSSGSFGYTF. The CDR3 DNA reads TGTGCCTGGAGCTCGGGAAGCTTTGGCTACACCTTC.

The gene calls are TRBV20-1 and TRBJ2-1; D gene uncertain. The CDR3 has 10 amino acids. The germline V and J ends were trimmed by 0 bases and 8 bases, with 2 bases remaining between them. Germline V gene data show CDR1 as DFQATT and CDR2 as SNEGSKA (reference sequence). The CDR3, as DNA: TGCAGTGCTAGAGACTATGAGCAGTTCTTC. Translating gives CSARDYEQFF.

J is TRBJ2-5 and V is TRBV7-9, with TRBD1 matching 10 bases. The germline V gene has CDR1 SEHNR and CDR2 FQNEAQ (reference sequence). The CDR3 length is 18 residues. Trimming at V came to 6 bases and at J to 3 bases, leaving 16 bases not matched to a gene. The CDR3 nucleotides read TGTGCCAGCAGGAGCCGGGACAGGGGAACCTCAAGAGAAGAGACCCAGTACTTC. Translation gives CASRSRDRGTSREETQYF.

The chain is built from TRBV29-1 and TRBJ1-2; TRBD1 is a possible D gene (6 bases). V was cut by 8 bases and J by 5 bases, with 18 bases left in between. The germline gives CDR1 SQVTM, CDR2 ANQGSEA. The CDR3 spans 13 residues. Written as DNA, the CDR3 is TGCAGCCTATCAAGGGGGGAAGCTTATGGCTACACCTTC. Protein sequence: CSLSRGEAYGYTF.

The chain joins TRBV27 to TRBJ2-2; D uncertain. Trimming cost V 6 bases and J 3 bases, with 14 bases left between them. CDR3 length equals 15 residues. In germline, CDR1 is MNHEY, CDR2 SMNVEV (reference sequence). CDR3 region: CASSPRVLDTGELFF. The CDR3 bases are TGTGCCAGCAGCCCCAGAGTTCTTGACACCGGGGAGCTGTTTTTT.

The chain has TRBV12-3 or TRBV12-4 and TRBJ2-1, with D possibly matching TRBD2 (6 bases). This CDR3 is built from 15 residues. With 7 bases removed from V and 0 bases from J, the gap between germline ends came to 13 bases. CDR3 residues: CASINRRGSYNEQFF. The CDR3 nucleotides read TGTGCCAGCATCAATCGGCGGGGCTCCTACAATGAGCAGTTCTTC.

The chain carries TRBV2 and TRBJ2-5, with D possibly matching TRBD2 (5 bases). The ends were cut back, 6 bases at V and 1 base at J, with 9 bases in the middle. CDR1 SNHLY and CDR2 FYNNEI come from the germline V gene. This CDR3 region has 13 residues. CDR3 loop: CASRRGGQETQYF. CDR3 DNA: TGTGCCAGCAGGCGTGGAGGCCAAGAGACCCAGTACTTC.

The genes are TRBV30 and TRBJ1-3; D gene uncertain. The germline V and J ends were trimmed by 2 bases and 5 bases, with 10 bases remaining between them. The V gene's germline CDR1 is GTSNPN and CDR2 SVGIG (reference sequence). The CDR3 totals 13 residues. Here the CDR3 DNA reads TGTGCCTGGAGTCAAGGGATGCGAAACACCATATATTTT. This translates into CAWSQGMRNTIYF.

The V call is TRBV5-6, the J call TRBJ2-1, with unresolved D. This CDR3 is built from 15 residues. Looked up from germline, CDR1 is SGHDT and CDR2 is YYEEEE. Trimming left V 0 bases short and J 4 bases short, with 11 bases between. In DNA, the CDR3 is TGTGCCAGCAGCTTGGGCCCAGAGAGTTACAATGAGCAGTTCTTC. It codes for CASSLGPESYNEQFF.

V gene TRBV12-3 or TRBV12-4 combines with J gene TRBJ2-7, with D unclear. CDR3 size: 12 residues. The V gene lost 3 bases and the J gene lost 4 bases, with 7 bases spanning the gap. CDR3 in DNA: TGTGCCAGCAGTTTGTTGACGTACGAGCAGTACTTC. The encoded protein is CASSLLTYEQYF.

This chain links TRBV20-1 with TRBJ2-3, with D perhaps matching TRBD2 (6 bases). In germline, CDR1 is DFQATT, CDR2 SNEGSKA (reference sequence). CDR3 size: 14 residues. V lost 3 bases, J lost 0 bases, and 10 bases lay in between. The CDR3 region is CSASRTISTDTQYF. CDR3 nucleotide sequence: TGCAGTGCTAGTAGGACTATTAGCACAGATACGCAGTATTTT.